Listed here are 11 T cell receptor beta chains from one sample, sequenced in a study of CD8 T cells in Susac syndrome. Random hexamers primed reverse transcription of roughly 0.45 to 1 ug RNA. TCRdb re-called the immunoSEQ multiplex PCR reads with MiXCR, one entry per CDR3 protein. Of some 400,000 distinct CDR3 sequences detected, more than 80% appear once; the ten largest clones hold about 0.1%. The sequencing input was CD8+ T cells from PBMCs. The source of these receptors is a human donor with multiple sclerosis.

The chain carries TRBV6-6 and TRBJ1-1, with unresolved D. The germline CDR1 and CDR2 sequences are MNHNY and SVGAGI (reference sequence). This CDR3 contains 15 residues. V was pared by 8 bases and J by 1 base, with 17 bases between. The CDR3 region is CASDLPGSPNTEAFF. DNA of the CDR3: TGTGCCAGCGATTTGCCGGGGAGCCCGAACACTGAAGCTTTCTTT.

The gene calls are TRBV20-1 and TRBJ2-7; the D gene is possibly TRBD1 (5 bases). V was shortened by 2 bases and J by 0 bases, with 14 bases between the two germline ends. The CDR3 covers 15 residues. Per germline, CDR1 DFQATT and CDR2 SNEGSKA (reference sequence). The CDR3 DNA reads TGCAGTGCTAGAAATATGACAGACGGCTCCTACGAGCAGTACTTC. Protein: CSARNMTDGSYEQYF.

For the CDR3, the DNA is TGTGCCAGCAGTGAGACAGGGGGCGTCGACGAGCAGTACTTC. It encodes CASSETGGVDEQYF. This chain connects TRBV25-1 to TRBJ2-7; 10 nucleotides agree with TRBD1. With 3 bases clipped from V and 5 bases from J, the junction kept 4 bases outside the gene matches. CDR3 length equals 14 residues. Germline V CDR1 and CDR2: MGHDK, SYGVNS.

This clonotype came up a few times. J is TRBJ2-7 and V is TRBV25-1; no reliable D call. The CDR3 is 12 residues long. The germline gives CDR1 MGHDK, CDR2 SYGVNS. The germline V and J ends were trimmed by 2 bases and 4 bases, with 6 bases remaining between them. CDR3 bases: TGTGCCAGCAGTGAAGTGACGTACGAGCAGTACTTC. Protein: CASSEVTYEQYF.

V and J are TRBV7-6 and TRBJ2-7; TRBD1 matches 12 bases. CDR1 SGHVS and CDR2 FNYEAQ come from the germline V gene. Unmatched junction bases numbered 5, after V lost 8 bases and J lost 6 bases. The CDR3 runs to 13 residues. This chain's CDR3 is CASGPGQGAEQYF. In nucleotides, the CDR3 is TGTGCCAGCGGACCGGGACAGGGGGCCGAGCAGTACTTC.

The V call is TRBV3-1, the J call TRBJ2-5; D call uncertain. This CDR3 comprises 15 residues. Germline V gene sequence: CDR1 LGHDT, CDR2 YNNKEL (reference sequence). V was trimmed by 5 bases and J by 0 bases, leaving 13 bases between them. The CDR3 protein is CASSTPAANQETQYF. In DNA, the CDR3 is TGTGCCAGCAGCACTCCCGCGGCGAACCAAGAGACCCAGTACTTC.

This sequence joins TRBV4-1 and TRBJ2-2; D unresolved. Germline-derived CDR1 and CDR2 are MGHRA and YSYEKL. With 2 bases removed from V and 6 bases from J, the gap between germline ends came to 7 bases. The CDR3 sequence is 13 residues long. The CDR3: CASSQRVPGELFF. The CDR3 coding sequence is TGCGCCAGCAGCCAACGTGTTCCCGGGGAGCTGTTTTTT.

Only one count was recorded for this clonotype. In nucleotides, the CDR3 is TGTGCCAGCAGCTCAAGGACAGGGGAGGTAGGGTGGGACACTGAAGCTTTCTTT. Its protein product is CASSSRTGEVGWDTEAFF. The V gene is TRBV9, the J gene TRBJ1-1; 9 nucleotides line up with TRBD1. This CDR3 is built from 18 residues. Germline loops: CDR1 SGDLS, CDR2 YYNGEE. The V gene end was trimmed by 4 bases and the J gene end by 3 bases; junction bases not matched to a gene: 16.

V usage is TRBV4-1 and J usage is TRBJ1-5; unclear D gene. CDR3 size: 15 residues. CDR1 and CDR2 from the germline V gene are MGHRA and YSYEKL. The V and J ends lost 0 bases and 4 bases respectively, with 10 bases between them. The CDR3 here is CASSQDSGMNQPQHF. Written as DNA, the CDR3 is TGCGCCAGCAGCCAAGATTCTGGAATGAATCAGCCCCAGCATTTT.

The rearrangement uses TRBV28 and TRBJ2-1; possibly TRBD1 or TRBD2 for D (5 bases each). This CDR3 comprises 11 residues. Germline V gene lookup returns CDR1 MDHEN and CDR2 SYDVKM. V was pared by 4 bases and J by 11 bases, with 9 bases between. This CDR3 reads CASSSGPQQFF. The CDR3, as DNA: TGTGCCAGCAGTTCGGGACCTCAGCAGTTCTTC.

V gene TRBV7-8 combines with J gene TRBJ2-3; D not resolved. The CDR3 extends over 13 amino acids. Germline V lookup: CDR1 SGHVS, CDR2 FQNEAQ. Trimming removed 3 bases at V and 5 bases at J, with 9 bases between. The CDR3 here is CASSFQVGDTQYF. In nucleotides, the CDR3 is TGTGCCAGCAGCTTCCAGGTAGGAGATACGCAGTATTTT.